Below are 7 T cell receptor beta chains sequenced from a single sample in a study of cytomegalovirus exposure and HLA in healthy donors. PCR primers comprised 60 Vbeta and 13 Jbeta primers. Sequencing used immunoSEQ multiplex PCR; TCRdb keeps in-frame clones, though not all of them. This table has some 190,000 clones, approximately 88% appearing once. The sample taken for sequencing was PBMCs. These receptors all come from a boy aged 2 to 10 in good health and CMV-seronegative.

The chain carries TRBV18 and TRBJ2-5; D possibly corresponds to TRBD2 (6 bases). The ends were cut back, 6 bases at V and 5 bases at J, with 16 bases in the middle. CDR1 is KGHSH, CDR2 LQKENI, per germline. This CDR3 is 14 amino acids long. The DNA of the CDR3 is TGTGCCAGCTCCCGTGGAGGGGACGGGGAGACCCAGTACTTC. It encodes CASSRGGDGETQYF.

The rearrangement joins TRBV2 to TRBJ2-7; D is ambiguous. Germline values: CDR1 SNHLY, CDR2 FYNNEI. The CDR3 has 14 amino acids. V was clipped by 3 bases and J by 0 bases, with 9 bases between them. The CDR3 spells CASSDWNSSYEQYV. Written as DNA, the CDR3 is TGTGCCAGCAGTGATTGGAACAGCTCCTACGAGCAGTACGTC.

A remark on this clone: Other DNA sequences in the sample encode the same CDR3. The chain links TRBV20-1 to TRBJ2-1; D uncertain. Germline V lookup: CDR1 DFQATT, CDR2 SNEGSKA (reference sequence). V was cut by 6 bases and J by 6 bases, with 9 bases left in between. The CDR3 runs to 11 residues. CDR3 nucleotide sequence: TGCAGTGCAACGTCCGGCAATGAGCAGTTCTTC. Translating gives CSATSGNEQFF.

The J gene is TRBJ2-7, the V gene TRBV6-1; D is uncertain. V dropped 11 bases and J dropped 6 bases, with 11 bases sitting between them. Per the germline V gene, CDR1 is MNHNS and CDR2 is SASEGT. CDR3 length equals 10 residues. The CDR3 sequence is CASAISEQYF. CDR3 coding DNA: TGTGCCTCCGCTATATCCGAGCAGTACTTC.

The CDR3 is CASSLGGGSHYGYTF. CDR3 bases: TGTGCCAGCAGTTTAGGAGGAGGGTCCCACTATGGCTACACCTTC. The chain is built from TRBV27 and TRBJ1-2; D is unclear. This CDR3 has 15 residues. The V and J ends lost 2 bases and 3 bases respectively, with 13 bases between them. The germline V gene encodes CDR1 MNHEY and CDR2 SMNVEV (reference sequence).

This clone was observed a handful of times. CDR3 protein: CASSPQGGSYEQYF. The CDR3 DNA reads as TGTGCCAGCAGCCCCCAGGGGGGTTCCTACGAGCAGTACTTC. The chain has TRBV7-2 and TRBJ2-7, with a possible D match to TRBD1 (7 bases). Germline V gives CDR1 SGHTA, CDR2 FQGNSA. This CDR3 is built from 14 residues. V dropped 5 bases and J dropped 1 base, with 12 bases sitting between them.

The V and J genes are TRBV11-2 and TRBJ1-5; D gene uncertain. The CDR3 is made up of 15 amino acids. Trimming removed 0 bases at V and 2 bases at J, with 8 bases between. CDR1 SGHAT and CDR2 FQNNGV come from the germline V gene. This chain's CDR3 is CASSLDSQGNQPQHF. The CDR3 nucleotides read TGTGCCAGCAGCTTAGATTCCCAGGGCAATCAGCCCCAGCATTTT.